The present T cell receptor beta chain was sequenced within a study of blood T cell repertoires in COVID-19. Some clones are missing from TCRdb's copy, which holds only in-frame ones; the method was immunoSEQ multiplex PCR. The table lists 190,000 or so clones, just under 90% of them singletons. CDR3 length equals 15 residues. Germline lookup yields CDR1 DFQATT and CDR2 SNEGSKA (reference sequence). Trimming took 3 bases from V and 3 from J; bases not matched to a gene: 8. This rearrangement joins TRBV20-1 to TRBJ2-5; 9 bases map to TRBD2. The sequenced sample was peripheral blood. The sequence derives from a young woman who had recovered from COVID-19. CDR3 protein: CSASLAGSMKETQYF. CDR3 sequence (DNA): TGCAGTGCTAGTCTAGCGGGGTCCATGAAAGAGACCCAGTACTTC.